This passage covers 15 T cell receptor beta chains from one sample sequenced in a study of shared clonotypes between healthy human individuals. Profiled with immunoSEQ multiplex PCR; TCRdb holds only in-frame clones, not every one. The sample consists of more than 2,000,000 clones, over 90% of them appearing once. Sequencing used naive CD4+ T cells from PBMCs. The subset here: CD45RA+ positively selected. Receptor source: a man aged 18 to 29 in good health. Some clones in this sample may be carry-over from other donors' samples.

Of note for this clone: Other DNA sequences in the same sample also yield this CDR3. This sequence joins TRBV7-2 and TRBJ2-7, with D hard to call. The germline V and J ends were trimmed by 2 bases and 2 bases, with 7 bases remaining between them. Per germline, CDR1 SGHTA and CDR2 FQGNSA. The length of the CDR3 is 13 residues. The CDR3 loop reads CASSLTRAYEQYF. CDR3 DNA sequence: TGTGCCAGCAGCTTAACCCGAGCCTACGAGCAGTACTTC.

This chain connects TRBV30 to TRBJ2-1; possible D gene TRBD2, 5 bases. Germline CDR1 GTSNPN, CDR2 SVGIG (reference sequence). The V and J ends lost 5 bases and 7 bases respectively, with 18 bases between them. CDR3 size: 14 residues. The CDR3 nucleotides read TGTGCCTGGGGTAGCGTTTCGCCGGAGAATGAGCAGTTCTTC. It encodes CAWGSVSPENEQFF.

CDR3 amino acids: CASSYEAGQAYNEQFF. DNA for the CDR3: TGTGCCAGCAGTTACGAGGCGGGACAGGCCTACAATGAGCAGTTCTTC. The chain links TRBV6-5 to TRBJ2-1; 8 bases align to TRBD1. Looked up from germline, CDR1 is MNHEY and CDR2 is SVGAGI. CDR3 length: 16 residues. The V and J ends lost 2 bases and 2 bases, in that order; junction bases with no gene match: 5.

The chain combines TRBV9 with TRBJ2-7, with 8 nucleotides matching TRBD1. Germline loops: CDR1 SGDLS, CDR2 YYNGEE. The trim removed 3 bases at V and 3 bases at J, leaving 8 bases unmatched. The CDR3 is 15 amino acids. Here the CDR3 DNA reads TGTGCCAGCAGCGCCTCAGGACAGGGAGTCTACGAGCAGTACTTC. Translated, it gives CASSASGQGVYEQYF.

This chain joins TRBV5-1 and TRBJ2-5; 8 bases are shared with TRBD2. Trimming cost V 5 bases and J 4 bases; bases outside gene matches: 10. Germline values: CDR1 SGHRS, CDR2 YFSETQ. CDR3 size: 15 residues. The CDR3 here is CASRDIRAGGETQYF. The CDR3 nucleotides are TGCGCCAGCAGAGATATCCGGGCGGGAGGAGAGACCCAGTACTTC.

The V call is TRBV28, the J call TRBJ2-2; D might be TRBD2 (7 bases). Germline V lookup: CDR1 MDHEN, CDR2 SYDVKM. Trimming stripped 3 bases from V and 6 bases from J, with 11 bases between. The CDR3 spans 14 residues. CDR3 sequence reads: CASSFAGAAGELFF. CDR3 nucleotide sequence: TGTGCCAGCAGTTTTGCGGGGGCGGCCGGGGAGCTGTTTTTT. The complete variable domain, with remaining parts taken from reference TRBV28 and TRBJ2-2, reads DVKVTQSSRYLVKRTGEKVFLECVQDMDHENMFWYRQDPGLGLRLIYFSYDVKMKEKGDIPEGYSVSREKKERFSLILESASTNQTSMYLCASSFAGAAGELFFGEGSRLTVL.

V gene TRBV28 combines with J gene TRBJ2-1; D uncertain. Deletions cut 8 bases from V and 10 bases from J, with 12 bases between. CDR1 MDHEN and CDR2 SYDVKM come from the germline V gene. This CDR3 comprises 11 residues. CDR3 DNA: TGTGCCAGCGGATCTAGGAGAGAGCAGTTCTTC. Its protein is CASGSRREQFF.

This clone has a single count. The gene calls are TRBV28 and TRBJ1-1; D remains ambiguous. The CDR3 spans 13 residues. V lost 4 bases and J 0 bases, leaving 6 bases between the germline ends. Germline V lookup: CDR1 MDHEN, CDR2 SYDVKM. The CDR3 DNA sequence: TGTGCCAGCAGTTACGTAGTGAACACTGAAGCTTTCTTT. Residues: CASSYVVNTEAFF.

The chain combines TRBV5-1 with TRBJ2-1; D unclear. V lost 4 bases and J 8 bases, leaving 16 bases between the germline ends. Germline-derived CDR1 and CDR2 are SGHRS and YFSETQ. The CDR3 is 14 amino acids. The CDR3 DNA follows: TGCGCCAGCAGCATGGACCCGAACAGCGATGAGCAGTTCTTC. It yields the protein CASSMDPNSDEQFF.

For the CDR3, the DNA is TGCGCCAGCAGCAGACAGGACAGGGGTAGCAATCAGCCCCAGCATTTT. Translated, it gives CASSRQDRGSNQPQHF. J is TRBJ1-5 and V is TRBV10-2; 9 positions match TRBD1. V was clipped by 6 bases and J by 0 bases; unmatched bases: 6. The germline gives CDR1 WSHSY, CDR2 SAAADI. CDR3 length equals 16 residues.

The rearrangement uses TRBV5-1 and TRBJ1-1; D not certain. The CDR3 loop spans 13 amino acids. Germline-derived CDR1 and CDR2 are SGHRS and YFSETQ. V lost 2 bases and J lost 7, with 12 bases in between. This CDR3 reads CASSFSTADEAFF. The CDR3 DNA is TGCGCCAGCAGCTTTAGCACAGCGGATGAAGCTTTCTTT.

On this clone: This sample also contains other DNA sequences that code for the same CDR3. The chain couples TRBV18 to TRBJ1-1; D remains unclear. Trimming stripped 3 bases from V and 2 bases from J, with 4 bases between. The CDR3 totals 12 residues. The germline gives CDR1 KGHSH, CDR2 LQKENI. The CDR3 here is CASSPRNTEAFF. DNA of the CDR3: TGTGCCAGCTCACCGCGAAACACTGAAGCTTTCTTT. The entire variable domain, with the rest obtained from reference TRBV18 and TRBJ1-1, is as follows: NAGVMQNPRHLVRRRGQEARLRCSPMKGHSHVYWYRQLPEEGLKFMVYLQKENIIDESGMPKERFSAEFPKEGPSILRIQQVVRGDSAAYFCASSPRNTEAFFGQGTRLTVV.

The chain carries TRBV7-6 and TRBJ2-5, with D unresolved. Trimming cost V 0 bases and J 5 bases, with 4 bases left between them. The length of the CDR3 is 12 residues. Germline values: CDR1 SGHVS, CDR2 FNYEAQ. CDR3 in DNA: TGTGCCAGCAGCTTAGCGCCGGAGACCCAGTACTTC. Protein sequence: CASSLAPETQYF.

The rearrangement uses TRBV6-6 and TRBJ2-1; 8 nucleotides match TRBD2. Germline values: CDR1 MNHNY, CDR2 SVGAGI (reference sequence). This CDR3 is 16 amino acids long. The ends lost 8 bases at V and 0 bases at J; junction bases unmatched: 9. The CDR3 nucleotides are TGTGCCAGCGCTAATCGGGGGGGCACCTCCTACAATGAGCAGTTCTTC. Protein product: CASANRGGTSYNEQFF.

The chain combines TRBV10-3 with TRBJ2-1; 7 bases match TRBD1. Germline V gene sequence: CDR1 ENHRY, CDR2 SYGVKD. Trimming removed 5 bases from V and 1 base from J; junction bases left unmatched: 5. CDR3 length equals 15 residues. The CDR3 DNA reads TGTGCCATCAGTTATCGACAGGGATCCTACAATGAGCAGTTCTTC. This translates into CAISYRQGSYNEQFF.